What follows is one T cell receptor beta chain and its context. The antigen is undetermined. The data were produced by immunoSEQ multiplex PCR, yet TCRdb's version contains in-frame clones alone and is incomplete. Here the sample spans about 1 million clones, about three quarters being singletons. The source of the sample is a study of shared clonotypes between healthy human individuals. Whole-study results and caveats: Richness estimates generally favored naive over memory subsets.

This TCR was recovered from a man between 18 and 29 years old in good health. The sample taken for sequencing was memory CD4+ T cells sorted from blood. Sample subset: CD45RA-negative fraction.

CDR3 sequence: CASKNGGTNTEAFF. The CDR3 DNA follows: TGTGCCAGCAAAAACGGGGGCACGAACACTGAAGCTTTCTTT. The chain has TRBV6-6 and TRBJ1-1; a weak D match, TRBD1 (6 bases). This CDR3 comprises 14 residues. V lost 7 bases and J 1 base, leaving 13 bases between the germline ends. CDR1 and CDR2 from the germline V gene are MNHNY and SVGAGI (reference sequence).